What follows is one TCR beta chain and its context. The protocol was immunoSEQ multiplex PCR, while the TCRdb copy is restricted to in-frame clones and leaves out a portion. In the table there are about 210,000 clones, almost 90% of which are singletons. The sample originates from a study of blood T cell repertoires in COVID-19. In germline, CDR1 is LGHDT, CDR2 YNNKEL (reference sequence). The V and J ends lost 5 bases and 8 bases respectively, with 6 bases between them. The CDR3 covers 11 residues. The TCR sequence derives from a man aged 18-30 years with active or convalescent COVID-19. The sample taken for sequencing was peripheral blood. The chain employs TRBV3-1 (or the pseudogene TRBV3-2) and TRBJ1-4; D remains unclear. The CDR3 here is CASSLVEKLFF. The CDR3, as DNA: TGTGCCAGCAGCTTAGTGGAAAAACTGTTTTTT.